A single sample is the source of the 10 T cell receptor beta chains below, sequenced in a study of shared clonotypes between healthy human individuals. TCRdb's copy holds only in-frame clones and misses some; the assay was immunoSEQ multiplex PCR. The profile shows roughly 680,000 clones, just under 75% of them singletons. Sequencing input: memory CD4+ T cells sorted from blood. Subset of the sample: CD45RA-negative fraction. All receptors come from a woman in her twenties or thirties in good health.

The V and J genes are TRBV19 and TRBJ1-5; TRBD1 aligns across 9 bases. This CDR3 has 14 amino acids. V shed 5 bases, J shed 2 bases, and the junction held 1 base outside the gene matches. Germline values: CDR1 LNHDA, CDR2 SQIVND (reference sequence). CDR3 coding DNA: TGTGCCAGTAGTCGACAGGGGGGCAATCAGCCCCAGCATTTT. It codes for CASSRQGGNQPQHF. Supplemented by reference TRBV19 and TRBJ1-5, the full variable domain reads DGGITQSPKYLFRKEGQNVTLSCEQNLNHDAMYWYRQDPGQGLRLIYYSQIVNDFQKGDIAEGYSVSREKKESFPLTVTSAQKNPTAFYLCASSRQGGNQPQHFGDGTRLSIL.

The gene calls are TRBV7-2 and TRBJ2-1, with a tentative D call TRBD1 (5 bases). CDR3 length: 16 amino acids. V was cut by 4 bases and J by 0 bases, with 13 bases left in between. The germline V gene encodes CDR1 SGHTA and CDR2 FQGNSA. The CDR3 nucleotides read TGTGCCAGCAGCTCCCAGGGTCCGGGCTCCTACAATGAGCAGTTCTTC. This gives the protein CASSSQGPGSYNEQFF.

This clone appeared a single time. The chain links TRBV7-8 to TRBJ1-4; D is ambiguous. The CDR3 length is 14 residues. Germline V gives CDR1 SGHVS, CDR2 FQNEAQ. The V gene lost 5 bases and the J gene lost 7 bases, with 14 bases spanning the gap. The CDR3 sequence is CASSPVGLGEKLFF. The CDR3 DNA reads TGTGCCAGCAGCCCGGTAGGGTTAGGTGAAAAACTGTTTTTT.

This clone was seen only once. In the same sample, other DNA sequences code for this CDR3. The V and J genes are TRBV6-5 and TRBJ1-2; no definite D call. The germline CDR1 and CDR2 sequences are MNHEY and SVGAGI. Deletions cut 0 bases from V and 1 base from J, with 6 bases between. The CDR3 sequence is 14 residues long. The CDR3 nucleotides are TGTGCCAGCAGTTACTCCGGGAGTAACTATGGCTACACCTTC. Its protein product is CASSYSGSNYGYTF.

The chain uses TRBV5-1 and TRBJ2-3; the match to TRBD2 covers 8 bases. Germline assignment: CDR1 SGHRS and CDR2 YFSETQ. The CDR3 totals 21 residues. V gave up 5 bases and J gave up 0 bases; unmatched junction bases: 23. The CDR3 here is CASRERHGGPGRVRSTDTQYF. CDR3 coding DNA: TGCGCCAGCAGGGAAAGGCACGGAGGACCCGGGAGGGTGAGAAGCACAGATACGCAGTATTTT. The full variable domain, rest sourced from reference TRBV5-1 and TRBJ2-3, is KAGVTQTPRYLIKTRGQQVTLSCSPISGHRSVSWYQQTPGQGLQFLFEYFSETQRNKGNFPGRFSGRQFSNSRSEMNVSTLELGDSALYLCASRERHGGPGRVRSTDTQYFGPGTRLTVL.

This clone was seen ten or more times. The chain employs TRBV18 and TRBJ2-7, with TRBD2 matching over 11 bases. Germline V gene lookup returns CDR1 KGHSH and CDR2 LQKENI. V dropped 5 bases and J dropped 12; count of bases not matched to a gene: 15. The CDR3 totals 15 residues. CDR3 sequence (DNA): TGTGCCAGCTCATATACCGGGACTAGCGGAGGAACAAGGTACTTC. It encodes CASSYTGTSGGTRYF.

This clone was picked up one time. The V call is TRBV7-9, the J call TRBJ2-7; 8 bases map to TRBD2. The CDR3 length is 14 residues. The V gene end was trimmed by 5 bases and the J gene end by 4 bases; junction bases not matched to a gene: 7. Per the germline V gene, CDR1 is SEHNR and CDR2 is FQNEAQ (reference sequence). CDR3 DNA sequence: TGTGCCAGCAGCGCTTCTAGCGGGTATTACGAGCAGTACTTC. Its translation: CASSASSGYYEQYF.

In its sample, this clone was seen a few times. The V gene is TRBV29-1, the J gene TRBJ1-1; 7 bases fit TRBD1. The germline CDR1 and CDR2 sequences are SQVTM and ANQGSEA. The V and J ends lost 6 bases and 3 bases, in that order; junction bases with no gene match: 10. This CDR3 has 14 residues. Written as DNA, the CDR3 is TGCAGCGTGGATGGGACAGCGAGGGACACTGAAGCTTTCTTT. It yields the protein CSVDGTARDTEAFF. The variable domain in full, completed from reference TRBV29-1 and TRBJ1-1, reads SAVISQKPSRDICQRGTSLTIQCQVDSQVTMMFWYRQQPGQSLTLIATANQGSEATYESGFVIDKFPISRPNLTFSTLTVSNMSPEDSSIYLCSVDGTARDTEAFFGQGTRLTVV.

The chain recombines TRBV4-1 with TRBJ2-2; D unresolved. With 0 bases removed from V and 4 bases from J, the gap between germline ends came to 18 bases. CDR1 is MGHRA and CDR2 is YSYEKL in the germline V gene. This CDR3 is built from 18 residues. The CDR3: CASSQEVVKGIPTGELFF. CDR3 nucleotide sequence: TGCGCCAGCAGCCAAGAGGTTGTTAAGGGAATCCCCACCGGGGAGCTGTTTTTT.

V usage is TRBV19 and J usage is TRBJ1-2; D ambiguous. V shed 3 bases and J shed 3 bases, with 17 bases lying between them. The CDR3 loop spans 16 amino acids. Per germline, CDR1 LNHDA and CDR2 SQIVND (reference sequence). The CDR3 loop is CASSIDLRLADYGYTF. CDR3 coding DNA: TGTGCCAGTAGTATTGATCTTCGGCTAGCGGACTATGGCTACACCTTC.